A selection of T cell receptor beta chains follows, all from one sample in a study of blood T cell repertoires in COVID-19. TCRdb's copy holds only in-frame clones and misses some; the assay was immunoSEQ multiplex PCR. The sample includes fewer than 110,000 clones, around 82% of them seen just once. Sample: peripheral blood. The receptors were gathered from a human donor in a cohort sampled during active or convalescent COVID-19. The CDR3 runs from the conserved cysteine through the conserved F or W. The D gene is left open where the match is weak. Clone sizes are given selectively: once, few, many, or a class where the clone is expanded.

d_call j_call v_call clone_size cdr3_aa cdr3_nt
TRBD1 TRBJ2-7 TRBV4-2 - CASSPWTGGYEQYF TGTGCCAGCAGCCCCTGGACAGGGGGCTACGAGCAGTACTTC
- TRBJ2-5 TRBV18 - CASSPSRQETQYF TGTGCCAGCTCACCGTCTAGACAAGAGACCCAGTACTTC
TRBD1 TRBJ1-6 TRBV19 - CASSTDRVGSPLHF TGTGCCAGTAGTACCGACAGGGTGGGTTCACCCCTCCACTTT
- TRBJ1-5 TRBV21-1 - CASSLRTGGNQPQHF TGTGCCAGCAGCCTACGGACAGGCGGCAATCAGCCCCAGCATTTT
- TRBJ2-7 TRBV7-9 - CASSQLGVSYEQYF TGTGCCAGCAGCCAGCTCGGGGTGTCCTACGAGCAGTACTTC
- TRBJ1-4 TRBV6-5 - CASRDGVTGEKLFF TGTGCCAGCAGGGACGGGGTGACCGGTGAAAAACTGTTTTTT
TRBD1 TRBJ1-2 TRBV19 - CASRQQGTYGYTF TGTGCCAGTAGACAACAGGGGACCTATGGCTACACCTTC
TRBD1 TRBJ1-3 TRBV28 - CASSPSGGGVGNTIYF TGTGCCAGCAGCCCTAGTGGAGGGGGCGTCGGAAACACCATATATTTT
- TRBJ1-2 TRBV6-5 - CASSYSVGNYGYTF TGTGCCAGCAGTTACAGCGTCGGTAACTATGGCTACACCTTC
- TRBJ1-5 TRBV6-1 - CASSEAGTSRQPQHF TGTGCCAGCAGTGAAGCCGGGACAAGCCGTCAGCCCCAGCATTTT
- TRBJ1-5 TRBV5-6 - CASSTGGNQPQHF TGTGCCAGCAGCACTGGGGGGAATCAGCCCCAGCATTTT
TRBD1 TRBJ1-5 TRBV28 few CASRGTGAGNQPQHF TGTGCCAGCAGGGGGACAGGGGCTGGCAATCAGCCCCAGCATTTT
TRBD1 TRBJ2-2 TRBV7-7 once CASSLSPGGRAGELFF TGTGCTAGCAGCTTAAGTCCAGGGGGCAGGGCCGGGGAGCTGTTTTTT
TRBD2 TRBJ2-1 TRBV30 once CAWASLAGGVYNEQFF TGTGCCTGGGCTTCACTGGCGGGGGGGGTCTACAATGAGCAGTTCTTC
- TRBJ1-2 TRBV18 - CASSPSQLGGRGYTF TGTGCCAGCTCACCATCTCAATTAGGGGGACGTGGCTACACCTTC
- TRBJ1-4 TRBV10-3 - CAILEVSTNEKLFF TGTGCCATCCTTGAGGTATCAACTAATGAAAAACTGTTTTTT
TRBD2 TRBJ2-2 TRBV18 - CASSPIGLAGDLTGELFF TGTGCCAGCTCACCGATAGGACTAGCGGGGGACCTCACCGGGGAGCTGTTTTTT
- TRBJ2-3 TRBV7-2 once CASSLVVTPNSVDTQYF TGTGCCAGCAGCTTAGTCGTGACACCCAATTCTGTGGATACGCAGTATTTT
TRBD2 TRBJ2-1 TRBV7-3 - CASSLSTSGTLNEQFF TGTGCCAGCAGCTTGTCGACTAGCGGGACACTCAATGAGCAGTTCTTC
TRBD1 TRBJ1-6 TRBV10-3 - CAISERQGHSPLHF TGTGCCATCAGTGAGCGACAGGGCCATTCACCCCTCCACTTT
TRBD1 TRBJ1-2 TRBV5-1 - CASSLGTLTGAGAGYTF TGCGCCAGCAGCTTGGGCACCCTGACAGGGGCCGGAGCTGGCTACACCTTC
- TRBJ1-6 TRBV19 - CASSIFPGINSPLHF TGTGCCAGTAGTATTTTTCCAGGGATTAATTCACCCCTCCACTTT